Below, 11 T cell receptor beta chains from the same sample are listed, as sequenced in a study of blood T cell repertoires in COVID-19. The protocol was immunoSEQ multiplex PCR, while the TCRdb copy is restricted to in-frame clones and leaves out a portion. The sample carries about 60,000 clones, 85% to 90% recorded once. The sequencing input was peripheral blood. These receptors were taken from a man in his sixties with acute or convalescent COVID-19.

The CDR3 is CASTGTSGRRKQFF. The CDR3 nucleotides are TGTGCCAGCACCGGGACTAGCGGGAGGAGAAAGCAGTTCTTC. The chain uses TRBV27 and TRBJ2-1; 15 bases are shared with TRBD2. Germline assignment: CDR1 MNHEY and CDR2 SMNVEV (reference sequence). The CDR3 runs to 14 residues. V lost 7 bases to trimming and J lost 11 bases; unmatched junction nucleotides: 6.

The chain employs TRBV19 and TRBJ1-5; D is unclear. V was clipped by 9 bases and J by 4 bases, with 13 bases between them. There are 13 residues in the CDR3. The germline gives CDR1 LNHDA, CDR2 SQIVND (reference sequence). The CDR3 loop is CASTTGPNQPQHF. The CDR3 DNA sequence: TGTGCCAGCACAACTGGGCCTAATCAGCCCCAGCATTTT.

V usage is TRBV7-2 and J usage is TRBJ2-5; 7 bases are shared with TRBD2. The CDR3 totals 14 residues. Germline loops: CDR1 SGHTA, CDR2 FQGNSA. V dropped 4 bases and J dropped 1; count of bases not matched to a gene: 3. The CDR3 reads CASSSIAGQETQYF. In DNA form, the CDR3 reads TGTGCCAGCAGCTCCATAGCGGGCCAAGAGACCCAGTACTTC.

The CDR3 coding sequence is TGTGCCAGCAAGTTAGCCGGGGAGCTGTTTTTT. It yields the protein CASKLAGELFF. The rearrangement uses TRBV12-3 or TRBV12-4 and TRBJ2-2; D remains ambiguous. V was clipped by 7 bases and J by 6 bases, with 6 bases between them. This CDR3 comprises 11 residues.

The V call is TRBV7-2, the J call TRBJ2-1, with TRBD1 identical over 10 bases. In germline, CDR1 is SGHTA, CDR2 FQGNSA. The length of the CDR3 is 15 residues. V lost 6 bases, J lost 8 bases, and 10 bases stayed unmatched. DNA of the CDR3: TGTGCCAGCAGACCTGGACAGGGGGGCGGGGATGAGCAGTTCTTC. Amino acids: CASRPGQGGGDEQFF.

This chain uses TRBV30 with TRBJ2-7; 7 bases match TRBD1. CDR3 length: 14 amino acids. From germline, CDR1 is GTSNPN and CDR2 SVGIG (reference sequence). V lost 1 base to trimming and J lost 2 bases; unmatched junction nucleotides: 5. CDR3 protein: CAWSARDRPYEQYF. The CDR3 coding sequence is TGTGCCTGGAGTGCCCGGGACAGACCCTACGAGCAGTACTTC.

This clone was recorded a few times. The rearrangement uses TRBV6-5 and TRBJ1-5, with D perhaps TRBD1 (5 bases). Trimming cost V 6 bases and J 4 bases, with 16 bases left between them. CDR1 is MNHEY, CDR2 SVGAGI, per germline. There are 15 residues in the CDR3. The DNA for the CDR3 is TGTGCCAGCAGGGGACCCGGGGGAGGTAATCAGCCCCAGCATTTT. As protein: CASRGPGGGNQPQHF.

This clone occurred once. The chain uses TRBV2 and TRBJ2-7; 12 bases align to TRBD1. V lost 4 bases and J lost 7; bases outside the gene matches: 11. The CDR3 runs to 16 residues. The germline V gene encodes CDR1 SNHLY and CDR2 FYNNEI. CDR3 residues: CASSVGLGQGAVEQYF. CDR3 nucleotide sequence: TGTGCCAGCAGTGTTGGCCTGGGACAGGGGGCGGTGGAGCAGTACTTC.

The chain links TRBV3-1 (or the pseudogene TRBV3-2) to TRBJ1-2, with TRBD1 matching 8 bases. The V and J ends lost 4 bases and 2 bases, in that order; junction bases with no gene match: 3. CDR3 size: 14 residues. The germline V gene encodes CDR1 LGHDT and CDR2 YNNKEL (reference sequence). CDR3 DNA: TGTGCCAGCAGCCCGGACAGGGTCAACTATGGCTACACCTTC. Translation gives CASSPDRVNYGYTF.

J is TRBJ1-4 and V is TRBV28; D may be TRBD1 (5 bases). CDR3 length equals 14 residues. Germline V gene sequence: CDR1 MDHEN, CDR2 SYDVKM. Trimming took 8 bases from V and 3 from J, leaving 13 bases between them. The CDR3 region has the DNA TGTGCCAGCTACGACAGTCCGTCTAATGAAAAACTGTTTTTT. It specifies CASYDSPSNEKLFF.

The chain joins TRBV6-1 to TRBJ1-4; D is uncertain. The CDR3 has 16 amino acids. Germline V gene sequence: CDR1 MNHNS, CDR2 SASEGT. Trimming removed 2 bases at V and 0 bases at J, with 10 bases between. CDR3 amino acids: CASSEPAGSTNEKLFF. CDR3 sequence (DNA): TGTGCCAGCAGTGAACCGGCGGGTTCAACTAATGAAAAACTGTTTTTT.